This TCR beta chain was identified during a study of shared clonotypes between healthy human individuals. Study-wide context: Aged between 18 and 49, the donors were a couple of women and three men.

Nashville, Tennessee was home to all donors, each a Caucasian adult. The CDR3 length is 16 residues. Germline V gene lookup returns CDR1 SGHNT and CDR2 YYREEE (reference sequence). V shed 0 bases, J shed 3 bases, and the junction held 5 bases outside the gene matches. Repertoires were generated with immunoSEQ multiplex PCR, while TCRdb's copy carries only in-frame clones and drops some. The sample has 490,000 or so clones; 79% are singletons. Input material: PBMCs. The V call is TRBV5-4, the J call TRBJ2-3; 9 positions agree with TRBD1. This TCR was recovered from a woman aged 40-49 years in good health. Some clones in this sample may be carry-over from other donors' samples. CDR3 nucleotide sequence: TGTGCCAGCAGCTTGGAGGGGGACAGGGCTACAGATACGCAGTATTTT. This codes for CASSLEGDRATDTQYF.